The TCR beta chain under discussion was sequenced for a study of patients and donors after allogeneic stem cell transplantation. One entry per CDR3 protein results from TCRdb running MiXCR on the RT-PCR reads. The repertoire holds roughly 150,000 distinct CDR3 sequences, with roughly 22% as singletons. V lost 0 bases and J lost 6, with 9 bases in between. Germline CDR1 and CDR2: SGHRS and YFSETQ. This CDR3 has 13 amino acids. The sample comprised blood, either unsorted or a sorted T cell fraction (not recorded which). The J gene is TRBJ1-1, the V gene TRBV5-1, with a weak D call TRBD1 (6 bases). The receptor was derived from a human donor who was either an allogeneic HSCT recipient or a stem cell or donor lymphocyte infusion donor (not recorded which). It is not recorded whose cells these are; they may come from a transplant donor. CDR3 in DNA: TGCGCCAGCAGCTTGGGTGGGGGCGCTGAAGCTTTCTTT. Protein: CASSLGGGAEAFF.